The entry below gives a single T cell receptor (beta chain) sequence along with its context. Enrollment of patients from Seattle took place during active infection, with longitudinal follow-up. Clones were read by immunoSEQ multiplex PCR, and TCRdb kept only the in-frame ones, dropping some. Here the sample spans 150,000 or so clones, more than 80% being singletons. Deletions cut 2 bases from V and 7 bases from J, with 8 bases between. Per germline, CDR1 LNHDA and CDR2 SQIVND (reference sequence). This CDR3 is 13 amino acids long. The data are from a study of blood T cell repertoires in COVID-19. Study details: COVID-19 samples, acute and convalescent, were from the United States, Italy and Spain. Sources were T cells, B-cell-depleted T cells, or PBMCs; the material itself was cDNA or gDNA.

The chain links TRBV19 to TRBJ2-2, with D perhaps matching TRBD2 (6 bases). Sequenced material: peripheral blood. The TCR sequence derives from a man aged 18 to 30 with COVID-19, enrolled during active disease. This CDR3 reads CASSIMGGGELFF. DNA of the CDR3: TGTGCCAGTAGTATAATGGGGGGCGGGGAGCTGTTTTTT.